The rows below give T cell receptor beta chains drawn from one sample of a study of T cells in Graves' hyperthyroidism and ophthalmopathy. TCRdb recomputed calls from the multiplex PCR reads with MiXCR, one row per CDR3 protein. The sample lists over 250,000 distinct CDR3 sequences, 25% occurring once. Sequences were obtained from blood. The receptors shown here come from a man in his forties or fifties with Graves' hyperthyroidism that later progressed to Graves' ophthalmopathy. Each CDR3 is given with its conserved first and last residue. D genes are given only for firm matches. Only part of the rows carry a size: once, few, many, or a class if the clone is expanded.

d_gene: .
j_gene: TRBJ2-2
abundance: many
v_gene: TRBV6-5
CDR3nt: TGTGCCAGCGGTTTGGGAGGAATCAACACCGGGGAGCTGTTTTTT
CDR3aa: CASGLGGINTGELFF

d_gene: TRBD1
j_gene: TRBJ2-7
abundance: .
v_gene: TRBV18
CDR3nt: TGTGCCAGCTCACCACCGGGACAGGGGGGCGAGCAGTACTTC
CDR3aa: CASSPPGQGGEQYF

d_gene: .
j_gene: TRBJ2-2
abundance: many
v_gene: TRBV30
CDR3nt: TGTGCCAGCCGGCCCCCCCGGGGTGGCACCGGGGAGCTGTTTTTT
CDR3aa: CASRPPRGGTGELFF

d_gene: .
j_gene: TRBJ1-5
abundance: many
v_gene: TRBV12-3/TRBV12-4
CDR3nt: TGTGCCAGCAGTTCCCCAGCTTACGGAGCCAATCAGCCCCAGCATTTT
CDR3aa: CASSSPAYGANQPQHF

d_gene: .
j_gene: TRBJ1-5
abundance: .
v_gene: TRBV6-2/TRBV6-3
CDR3nt: TGTGCCAGCTCCTCGGACCCTCGGCAGCCCCAGCATTTT
CDR3aa: CASSSDPRQPQHF

d_gene: TRBD2
j_gene: TRBJ2-2
abundance: many
v_gene: TRBV20-1
CDR3nt: TGCAGTGCTTTACTAGCGGGAGGCCTCGCGAACACCGGGGAGCTGTTTTTT
CDR3aa: CSALLAGGLANTGELFF

d_gene: TRBD1
j_gene: TRBJ2-5
abundance: many
v_gene: TRBV20-1
CDR3nt: TGCAGTGCAACGAACATGACAGGGGGCCACCAAGAGACCCAGTACTTC
CDR3aa: CSATNMTGGHQETQYF

d_gene: TRBD1
j_gene: TRBJ2-7
abundance: many
v_gene: TRBV4-1
CDR3nt: TGCGCCAGCAGCCAGTCCGAACAGCGGACAGGGGTGAACGAGCAGTACTTC
CDR3aa: CASSQSEQRTGVNEQYF

d_gene: .
j_gene: TRBJ2-7
abundance: many
v_gene: TRBV12-3/TRBV12-4
CDR3nt: TGTGCCAGCTTCACGGGACATGGCCGTGGGGGGCAGTACTTC
CDR3aa: CASFTGHGRGGQYF

d_gene: .
j_gene: TRBJ2-5
abundance: many
v_gene: TRBV4-1
CDR3nt: TGCGCCAGCAGCCAGTGGGGATACCCTCAAGAGACCCAGTACTTC
CDR3aa: CASSQWGYPQETQYF

d_gene: .
j_gene: TRBJ1-5
abundance: many
v_gene: TRBV20-1
CDR3nt: TGCAGTGCTGGACGGTCGGTGCAAAATCAGCCCCAGCATTTT
CDR3aa: CSAGRSVQNQPQHF

d_gene: .
j_gene: TRBJ2-2
abundance: many
v_gene: TRBV27
CDR3nt: TGTGCCAGCAGGTCTCCCACCGGGGAGCTGTTTTTT
CDR3aa: CASRSPTGELFF

d_gene: .
j_gene: TRBJ2-5
abundance: many
v_gene: TRBV5-1
CDR3nt: TGCGCCAGCAGCTTCGAGAGGCTAGGGACCCAGTACTTC
CDR3aa: CASSFERLGTQYF

d_gene: .
j_gene: TRBJ1-1
abundance: many
v_gene: TRBV10-3
CDR3nt: TGTGCCATCAGTGAGTCCGGGGGTAGAGCTTTCTTT
CDR3aa: CAISESGGRAFF

d_gene: TRBD1
j_gene: TRBJ1-3
abundance: many
v_gene: TRBV10-3
CDR3nt: TGTGCCATCAGTGGGGGGGACAGCGTTGGTGGAAACACCATATATTTT
CDR3aa: CAISGGDSVGGNTIYF

d_gene: TRBD1
j_gene: TRBJ2-5
abundance: many
v_gene: TRBV7-9
CDR3nt: TGTGCCAGCAGCCAGAGGACAGGGACGGAGACCCAGTACTTC
CDR3aa: CASSQRTGTETQYF

d_gene: TRBD1
j_gene: TRBJ2-5
abundance: many
v_gene: TRBV30
CDR3nt: TGTGCCTGGACAACGCGGACAGGGGGAGAGACCCAGTACTTC
CDR3aa: CAWTTRTGGETQYF

d_gene: .
j_gene: TRBJ2-2
abundance: many
v_gene: TRBV20-1
CDR3nt: TGCAGTGCTAGAGACCGGGTCCTAAACACCGGGGAGCTGTTTTTT
CDR3aa: CSARDRVLNTGELFF

d_gene: .
j_gene: TRBJ1-4
abundance: many
v_gene: TRBV29-1
CDR3nt: TGCAGCGTGGGACAACTAAATGAAAAACTGTTTTTT
CDR3aa: CSVGQLNEKLFF

d_gene: .
j_gene: TRBJ2-1
abundance: many
v_gene: TRBV6-1
CDR3nt: TGTGCCAGCTGGGAGCGGGTAAACAATGAGCAGTTCTTC
CDR3aa: CASWERVNNEQFF

d_gene: .
j_gene: TRBJ1-2
abundance: many
v_gene: TRBV19
CDR3nt: TGTGCCAGTAGTATTACGGGGGCATACTATGGCTACACCTTC
CDR3aa: CASSITGAYYGYTF

d_gene: .
j_gene: TRBJ2-6
abundance: .
v_gene: TRBV15
CDR3nt: TGTGCCACCAGCGGAAGGACCAGCACTGATGAGGCCAACGTCCTGACTTTC
CDR3aa: CATSGRTSTDEANVLTF

d_gene: .
j_gene: TRBJ1-1
abundance: many
v_gene: TRBV28
CDR3nt: TGTGCCAGCAGTGCCCATACCCTGAACACTGAAGCTTTCTTT
CDR3aa: CASSAHTLNTEAFF

d_gene: TRBD1
j_gene: TRBJ1-2
abundance: many
v_gene: TRBV6-5
CDR3nt: TGTGCCAGCAGTTACTCCAGGGGGCTTACCTATGGCTACACCTTC
CDR3aa: CASSYSRGLTYGYTF

d_gene: TRBD2
j_gene: TRBJ2-5
abundance: many
v_gene: TRBV20-1
CDR3nt: TGCAGTGCTACCGATCCGACTAGCGGGAAAGAGACCCAGTACTTC
CDR3aa: CSATDPTSGKETQYF

d_gene: .
j_gene: TRBJ2-2
abundance: many
v_gene: TRBV6-5
CDR3nt: TGTGCCCGAGGCGGGACAGATGACACCGGGGAGCTGTTTTTT
CDR3aa: CARGGTDDTGELFF

d_gene: .
j_gene: TRBJ2-7
abundance: once
v_gene: TRBV28
CDR3nt: TGTGCCAGCAGTTTCCTCCAAGCGAGCGAGCAGTACTTC
CDR3aa: CASSFLQASEQYF

d_gene: .
j_gene: TRBJ1-2
abundance: many
v_gene: TRBV12-3/TRBV12-4
CDR3nt: TGTGCCAGCAGGATAAGGGGGAGAGATGGCTACACCTTC
CDR3aa: CASRIRGRDGYTF

d_gene: TRBD1
j_gene: TRBJ1-2
abundance: .
v_gene: TRBV6-1
CDR3nt: TGTGCCAGCGAGGGGGCCCGCTTTGATGGCTACACCTTC
CDR3aa: CASEGARFDGYTF

d_gene: .
j_gene: TRBJ1-2
abundance: many
v_gene: TRBV6-1
CDR3nt: TGTGCCGCAGGAACCCTCCGTGGTAGGGCGGCCGATGGCTACACCTTC
CDR3aa: CAAGTLRGRAADGYTF

d_gene: .
j_gene: TRBJ1-1
abundance: many
v_gene: TRBV19
CDR3nt: .
CDR3aa: CASRWGIGTEASF

d_gene: .
j_gene: TRBJ1-2
abundance: many
v_gene: TRBV6-1
CDR3nt: TGTGCCAGCAGTGAAGCCGATGGGGTTGTGAGCGGCTACACCTTC
CDR3aa: CASSEADGVVSGYTF

d_gene: TRBD1
j_gene: TRBJ1-5
abundance: many
v_gene: TRBV12-3/TRBV12-4
CDR3nt: TGTGCCAGCAGAGCGCGGGACAGGGGGCTACATAGCAATCAGCCCCAGCATTTT
CDR3aa: CASRARDRGLHSNQPQHF

d_gene: TRBD1
j_gene: TRBJ2-2
abundance: few
v_gene: TRBV9
CDR3nt: TGTGCCAGCAGCTTCGGGACAGGGGACACCGGGGAGCTGTTTTTT
CDR3aa: CASSFGTGDTGELFF

d_gene: .
j_gene: TRBJ2-7
abundance: many
v_gene: TRBV7-2
CDR3nt: TGTGCCAGCAGCTTATGGCGGGTCTTAATCTACGAGCAGTACTTC
CDR3aa: CASSLWRVLIYEQYF

d_gene: TRBD1
j_gene: TRBJ2-7
abundance: many
v_gene: TRBV5-1
CDR3nt: TGCGCCAGCAGCTTGGAGACAGGGCGCTACGAGCAGTACTTC
CDR3aa: CASSLETGRYEQYF

d_gene: .
j_gene: TRBJ2-7
abundance: .
v_gene: TRBV11-2
CDR3nt: TGTGCCAGCAGCCAGTGGCACATGGGAGTTCGAGGCGAGCAGTACTTC
CDR3aa: CASSQWHMGVRGEQYF

d_gene: TRBD1
j_gene: TRBJ1-1
abundance: many
v_gene: TRBV12-3/TRBV12-4
CDR3nt: TGTGCCAGCACCCCGACAGGGGGAAACACTGAAGCTTTCTTT
CDR3aa: CASTPTGGNTEAFF

d_gene: .
j_gene: TRBJ2-2
abundance: many
v_gene: TRBV25-1
CDR3nt: TGTGCCAGCAGTGAATCCACTAGAGCGAACACCGGGGAGCTGTTTTTT
CDR3aa: CASSESTRANTGELFF

d_gene: TRBD2
j_gene: TRBJ2-7
abundance: many
v_gene: TRBV10-1
CDR3nt: TGCGCCAGCAGTGATAGACTAGCGGGATCGGACGAGCAGTACTTC
CDR3aa: CASSDRLAGSDEQYF

d_gene: .
j_gene: TRBJ2-7
abundance: once
v_gene: TRBV12-3/TRBV12-4
CDR3nt: TGTGCCAGCAGCTTGGATGGGGGTTCCCACGAGCAGTACTTC
CDR3aa: CASSLDGGSHEQYF

d_gene: .
j_gene: TRBJ1-2
abundance: few
v_gene: TRBV6-1
CDR3nt: TGTGCCAGCGTGCGAGCTAGTGCGGCAGAGGGATATGGCTACACCTTC
CDR3aa: CASVRASAAEGYGYTF

d_gene: .
j_gene: TRBJ1-2
abundance: many
v_gene: TRBV18
CDR3nt: TGTGCCAGCTCACCTTTGGATCCTTTTGAGGTTACAAGGGGCTACACCTTC
CDR3aa: CASSPLDPFEVTRGYTF